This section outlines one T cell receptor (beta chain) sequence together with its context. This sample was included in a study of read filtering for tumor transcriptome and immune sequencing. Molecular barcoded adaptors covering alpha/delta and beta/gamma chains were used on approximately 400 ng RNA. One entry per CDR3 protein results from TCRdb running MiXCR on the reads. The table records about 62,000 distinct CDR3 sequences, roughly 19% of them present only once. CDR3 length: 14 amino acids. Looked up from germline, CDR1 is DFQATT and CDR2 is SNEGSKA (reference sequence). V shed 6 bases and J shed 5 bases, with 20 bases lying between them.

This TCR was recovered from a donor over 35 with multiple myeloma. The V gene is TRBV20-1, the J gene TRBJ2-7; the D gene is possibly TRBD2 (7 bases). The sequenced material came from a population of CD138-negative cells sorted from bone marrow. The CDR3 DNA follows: TGCAGTGCCGAACGGGGAGGGGGGGCCAACGAGCAGTACTTC. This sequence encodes CSAERGGGANEQYF.